This T cell receptor beta chain originates from a study of T cell repertoires in cytomegalovirus infection. Study observations and caveats: There were HLA-C-restricted CMV-specific TCR beta clonotypes dominating the ex vivo response.

The ends were cut back, 4 bases at V and 3 bases at J, with 9 bases in the middle. CDR1 is MNHEY and CDR2 is SVGEGT in the germline V gene. CDR3 length: 13 residues. MiXCR, run by TCRdb on the reads, gives a single entry per CDR3 protein. The data show about 890,000 distinct CDR3 sequences, approximately 32% seen once. For this clonotype: Its antigen is as yet unknown.

The source was cultured CD8+ T cells from PBMCs, collected from culture after CMV antigen stimulation. This TCR derives from a human donor in good health (CMV status not recorded). Some clones in this sample may be carry-over from other donors' samples. The V call is TRBV6-2 or TRBV6-3, the J call TRBJ2-5; no clear D gene. CDR3 protein: CASSFRLKETQYF. CDR3 in DNA: TGTGCCAGCAGTTTTCGTTTAAAAGAGACCCAGTACTTC.